The 18 T cell receptor beta chains below all came from one sample that was sequenced in a study of Ad26.COV2.S vaccination and SARS-CoV-2 variants. Repertoires were generated with immunoSEQ multiplex PCR, while TCRdb's copy carries only in-frame clones and drops some. The sample lists over 110,000 clones, roughly 90% occurring once. The sequences come from peripheral blood, collected after recovery from COVID-19. The receptors come from a human donor who had recovered from COVID-19.

The CDR3 DNA is TGCGCCAGCAGCCCAAACGGGAGGACAGACTATAATGAAAAACTGTTTTTT. This sequence encodes CASSPNGRTDYNEKLFF. The V gene is TRBV5-1, the J gene TRBJ1-4, with D perhaps TRBD1 (6 bases). CDR3 size: 17 residues. Germline-derived CDR1 and CDR2 are SGHRS and YFSETQ. V dropped 4 bases and J dropped 4 bases, with 20 bases sitting between them.

The rearrangement joins TRBV9 to TRBJ1-6; 10 bases agree with TRBD1. CDR1 is SGDLS, CDR2 YYNGEE, per germline. V lost 4 bases to trimming and J lost 10 bases; unmatched junction nucleotides: 8. The CDR3 runs to 15 residues. The CDR3 spells CASSLGQGKGSPLHF. DNA of the CDR3: TGTGCCAGCAGCCTGGGACAGGGGAAGGGATCACCCCTCCACTTT. The variable domain in full, with the rest retrieved from reference TRBV9 and TRBJ1-6, is DSGVTQTPKHLITATGQRVTLRCSPRSGDLSVYWYQQSLDQGLQFLIQYYNGEERAKGNILERFSAQQFPDLHSELNLSSLELGDSALYFCASSLGQGKGSPLHFGNGTRLTVT.

The chain combines TRBV5-1 with TRBJ1-2; 9 nucleotides line up with TRBD1. This CDR3 spans 16 amino acids. The trim removed 0 bases at V and 7 bases at J, leaving 10 bases unmatched. CDR1 SGHRS and CDR2 YFSETQ come from the germline V gene. CDR3 in DNA: TGCGCCAGCAGCTTGGCCGGCGGGACAGGGTCTTTTGGCTACACCTTC. This encodes CASSLAGGTGSFGYTF.

This clone was observed a handful of times. The chain carries TRBV27 and TRBJ1-6; D ambiguous. Looked up from germline, CDR1 is MNHEY and CDR2 is SMNVEV (reference sequence). V lost 7 bases to trimming and J lost 0 bases, with 10 bases between them. CDR3 length equals 15 residues. Written as DNA, the CDR3 is TGTGCCAGCACGGCGCATAGCTCCTATAATTCACCCCTCCACTTT. This gives the protein CASTAHSSYNSPLHF.

The chain recombines TRBV28 with TRBJ1-4; 9 bases fit TRBD1. The germline V gene encodes CDR1 MDHEN and CDR2 SYDVKM. The CDR3 is 16 amino acids. The V segment lost 5 bases and the J segment 6 bases; nucleotides outside the gene matches: 10. The CDR3 DNA is TGTGCCAGCAGTAAAAGGGAGGGACAGGGCCATGAAAAACTGTTTTTT. Translating it yields CASSKREGQGHEKLFF.

CDR3 DNA: TGTGCCAGCGCTCTACAGGGTCCTAGGATGAACACTGAAGCTTTCTTT. This codes for CASALQGPRMNTEAFF. This sequence joins TRBV3-1 (or the pseudogene TRBV3-2) and TRBJ1-1; the D gene is possibly TRBD1 (6 bases). This CDR3 has 16 residues. Germline V gene sequence: CDR1 LGHDT, CDR2 YNNKEL (reference sequence). The V end lost 8 bases, the J end lost 0 bases, and 19 bases lay between the germline ends.

The chain is built from TRBV6-5 and TRBJ2-4; the D is unclear. The V gene's germline CDR1 is MNHEY and CDR2 SVGAGI. This CDR3 is 13 amino acids long. The V and J ends lost 2 bases and 5 bases respectively, with 7 bases between them. This CDR3 reads CASSYGSENIQYF. CDR3 sequence (DNA): TGTGCCAGCAGTTACGGCAGCGAAAACATTCAGTACTTC.

This chain uses TRBV28 with TRBJ2-3, with D tentatively TRBD2 (6 bases). With 8 bases removed from V and 0 bases from J, the gap between germline ends came to 12 bases. CDR3 length: 14 residues. Germline CDR1 MDHEN, CDR2 SYDVKM. The CDR3 DNA sequence: TGTGCCAGCGGGGGACTGTCTAGCACAGATACGCAGTATTTT. Translating gives CASGGLSSTDTQYF.

The chain uses TRBV15 and TRBJ2-5, with D perhaps TRBD1 (7 bases). CDR3 size: 12 residues. Germline values: CDR1 LNHNV, CDR2 YYDKDF (reference sequence). Trimming removed 8 bases from V and 5 bases from J, with 12 bases in between. The chain's CDR3 is CATQGGRETQYF. The CDR3, as DNA: TGTGCCACCCAGGGGGGACGGGAGACCCAGTACTTC.

J is TRBJ1-2 and V is TRBV4-3; a possible D gene is TRBD1 (5 bases). Per the germline V gene, CDR1 is LGHNA and CDR2 is YSLEER. The CDR3 totals 16 residues. V lost 5 bases and J lost 7, with 23 bases in between. The CDR3 nucleotides are TGCGCCAGCAGCGGGGGAAGGGCCTCATCTTTCGGTGGCTACACCTTC. It yields the protein CASSGGRASSFGGYTF.

The chain is built from TRBV14 and TRBJ2-7, with 7 bases matching TRBD1. Germline V gene sequence: CDR1 SGHDN, CDR2 FVKESK. Trimming cost V 4 bases and J 2 bases; bases outside gene matches: 2. The CDR3 sequence is 13 residues long. CDR3 sequence: CASSRGTAYEQYF. CDR3 nucleotides: TGTGCCAGCAGCCGTGGGACAGCCTACGAGCAGTACTTC.

This sequence joins TRBV10-3 and TRBJ2-7, with 7 bases identical to TRBD2. Per germline, CDR1 ENHRY and CDR2 SYGVKD. This CDR3 comprises 13 residues. The J segment lost 3 bases and the V segment lost 6 bases, leaving 5 bases of the junction unmatched. The DNA for the CDR3 is TGTGCCATCAGGTCCAGCGGGGTCTACGAGCAGTACTTC. Protein product: CAIRSSGVYEQYF.

The chain links TRBV7-2 to TRBJ1-1; D is ambiguous. The CDR3 consists of 14 residues. Trimming pared 0 bases from V and 4 bases from J, leaving 9 bases between. Germline-derived CDR1 and CDR2 are SGHTA and FQGNSA. CDR3 in amino acids: CASSLAGLGTEAFF. The CDR3 bases are TGTGCCAGCAGCTTAGCCGGCTTGGGCACTGAAGCTTTCTTT.

This chain joins TRBV27 and TRBJ2-1; 13 positions match TRBD2. The junction had 7 bases not matched to a gene; V was cut back by 6 bases and J by 8 bases. The CDR3 is 15 amino acids. CDR1 MNHEY and CDR2 SMNVEV come from the germline V gene (reference sequence). CDR3 nucleotide sequence: TGTGCCAGCAGGAAGACTAGCGGGGGGCTCGATGAGCAGTTCTTC. It translates to CASRKTSGGLDEQFF.

In its sample, this clone was seen once. This sequence joins TRBV9 and TRBJ2-3, with D possibly matching TRBD2 (5 bases). Germline V gene data show CDR1 as SGDLS and CDR2 as YYNGEE. Deletions cut 4 bases from V and 0 bases from J, with 9 bases between. This CDR3 region has 14 residues. CDR3: CASSPRTSTDTQYF. The CDR3 DNA follows: TGTGCCAGCAGCCCAAGGACTAGCACAGATACGCAGTATTTT.

This clone was counted a few times. This chain uses TRBV25-1 with TRBJ1-1, with no clear D. The ends were cut back, 4 bases at V and 10 bases at J, with 16 bases in the middle. The CDR3 runs 13 residues. Germline CDR1 reads MGHDK; CDR2 reads SYGVNS. CDR3 sequence: CASSGGRSGGAFF. Written as DNA, the CDR3 is TGTGCCAGCAGTGGCGGGAGGTCCGGAGGAGCTTTCTTT.

The rearrangement links TRBV4-1 to TRBJ1-2, with a weak D call TRBD1 (5 bases). CDR3 length: 17 residues. CDR1 and CDR2 (germline): MGHRA, YSYEKL. The germline V and J ends were trimmed by 1 base and 0 bases, with 15 bases remaining between them. CDR3 region: CASSQVDSHTANYGYTF. CDR3 coding DNA: TGCGCCAGCAGCCAAGTTGACAGCCACACAGCTAACTATGGCTACACCTTC.

This CDR3 reads CASSSDRDKNEQFF. Here the CDR3 DNA reads TGTGCCAGCAGCTCCGACCGGGACAAAAATGAGCAGTTCTTC. The chain uses TRBV5-5 and TRBJ2-1; a possible D gene is TRBD1 (6 bases). Germline lookup yields CDR1 SGHKS and CDR2 YYEKEE (reference sequence). The CDR3 loop spans 14 amino acids. V was shortened by 3 bases and J by 7 bases, with 14 bases between the two germline ends.